The sequence of this T cell receptor (beta chain) was determined in a study of lymphopenia after photon versus proton radiotherapy. Whole-study results and caveats: Relative stability marked proton patients; photon patients lost diversity and naive cells. A bigger post-nadir fall in TCR diversity correlated inversely with survival time in deceased patients. After the lymphocyte nadir, photon-treated repertoires showed oligoclonal expansion, especially of CD8+ Temra cells.

This CDR3 is built from 14 residues. V was cut by 1 base and J by 3 bases, with 8 bases left in between. Germline V gives CDR1 MNHNY, CDR2 SVGAGI (reference sequence). Comments on this clone: The antigen is unknown.

TCRdb's copy holds only in-frame clones and misses some; the assay was immunoSEQ multiplex PCR. This repertoire shows approximately 150,000 clones, around 85% found once; its top ten account for approximately 4.8%. The sequences come from peripheral blood, collected from a patient treated with photon-based radiotherapy. This chain joins TRBV6-6 and TRBJ2-3; tentative D call: TRBD2 (6 bases). The sequence was collected from a man aged 45 to 65 with gastric cancer. The CDR3 DNA is TGTGCCAGCAGTTACTTTGGGGGGACAGATACGCAGTATTTT. Its translation is CASSYFGGTDTQYF.